The following is a T cell receptor (beta chain) sequence with its context. PCR employed 60 Vbeta and 13 Jbeta primers. Profiling relied on immunoSEQ multiplex PCR, and the TCRdb table lists in-frame clones only, not all of them. Of about 200,000 clones in the sample, around 84% are singletons; the top ten hold around 1.5%. This record comes from a study of cytomegalovirus exposure and HLA in healthy donors. Germline-derived CDR1 and CDR2 are SGHRS and YFSETQ. V lost 0 bases, J lost 3 bases, and 7 bases lay in between. This CDR3 has 14 residues. This receptor was identified in a woman under 30 in good health and CMV-seronegative. The sequencing sample was made of PBMCs. The chain combines TRBV5-1 with TRBJ2-1, with D possibly matching TRBD2 (5 bases). The DNA for the CDR3 is TGCGCCAGCAGCTTGGGGAGCGGCTACAATGAGCAGTTCTTC. Its translation is CASSLGSGYNEQFF.